The clone carrying this T cell receptor beta chain was found many times. The SP2 primer and nested alpha and beta constant region primers amplified ligated cDNA in four rounds. MiXCR, run by TCRdb on the 5' RACE reads, gives a single entry per CDR3 protein. The table records 55,000 to 70,000 distinct CDR3 sequences, 7.2% of them present only once. This sample stems from a study of naive and memory T cell subsets. The library had UMIs added by 3' ligation of an oligonucleotide to TCR cDNA. Trimming shortened V by 3 bases and J by 2 bases, and 16 bases separated the two germline ends. The CDR3 runs to 16 residues.

The rearrangement uses TRBV12-3 or TRBV12-4 and TRBJ1-2, with D maybe TRBD1 (6 bases). This sequence originates from a male donor in good health. For the CDR3, the DNA is TGTGCCAGCAGTTTCCCCTCTTACGGACAGAACTATGGCTACACCTTC. Translation gives CASSFPSYGQNYGYTF.